This T cell receptor beta chain comes out of a study of blood T cell repertoires in COVID-19. As for the study in general: The study drew acute and convalescent COVID-19 samples from the United States, Italy and Spain. In each case, the material was cDNA or gDNA derived from T cells, B-cell-depleted T cells, or PBMCs.

The authors' processing: Reference gene primer amplification yielded estimated nucleated cell counts. Clones were sequenced by immunoSEQ multiplex PCR, and TCRdb holds only the in-frame ones, with some missing. V, J and clone size were drawn from that table, and D and trimming were deduced from the DNA. The sample includes about 30,000 clones, roughly 82% of them seen just once. This CDR3 has 20 residues. Trimming removed 0 bases from V and 0 bases from J; junction bases left unmatched: 12. The sequence derives from a human donor in a cohort sampled during active COVID-19. V and J are TRBV23-1 and TRBJ2-1; TRBD1 aligns across 9 bases. TRBV23-1 belongs to the ORF category, with a function that is uncertain. What was sequenced was peripheral blood. Written as DNA, the CDR3 is TGCGCCAGCAGTCAATCGGACAGGGGATCGTCGGGGCGCTCCTACAATGAGCAGTTCTTC. This encodes CASSQSDRGSSGRSYNEQFF.